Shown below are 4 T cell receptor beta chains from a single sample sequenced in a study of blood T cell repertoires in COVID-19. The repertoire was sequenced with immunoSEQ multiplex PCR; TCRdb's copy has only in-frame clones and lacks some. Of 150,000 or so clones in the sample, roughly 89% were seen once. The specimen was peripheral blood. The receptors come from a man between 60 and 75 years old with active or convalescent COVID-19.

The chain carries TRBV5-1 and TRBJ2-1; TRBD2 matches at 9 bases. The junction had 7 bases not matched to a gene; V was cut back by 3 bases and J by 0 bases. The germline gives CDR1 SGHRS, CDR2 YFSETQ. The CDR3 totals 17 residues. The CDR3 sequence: CASSSTDSGSSYNEQFF. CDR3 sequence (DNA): TGCGCCAGCAGCTCTACAGATAGCGGGAGCTCCTACAATGAGCAGTTCTTC.

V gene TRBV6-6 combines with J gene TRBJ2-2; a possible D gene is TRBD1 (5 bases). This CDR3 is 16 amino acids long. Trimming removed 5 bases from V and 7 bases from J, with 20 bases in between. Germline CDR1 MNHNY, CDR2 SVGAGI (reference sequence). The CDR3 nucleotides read TGTGCCAGCAGTCGAAAGCGTTCAGGGCAGGGCGGGGAGCTGTTTTTT. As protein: CASSRKRSGQGGELFF.

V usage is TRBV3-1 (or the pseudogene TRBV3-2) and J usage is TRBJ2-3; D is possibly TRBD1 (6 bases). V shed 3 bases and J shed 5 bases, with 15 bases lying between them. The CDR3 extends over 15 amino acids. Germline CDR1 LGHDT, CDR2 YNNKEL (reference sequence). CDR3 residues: CASSQILIQGDTQYF. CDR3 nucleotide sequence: TGTGCCAGCAGCCAGATCTTAATACAGGGAGATACGCAGTATTTT.

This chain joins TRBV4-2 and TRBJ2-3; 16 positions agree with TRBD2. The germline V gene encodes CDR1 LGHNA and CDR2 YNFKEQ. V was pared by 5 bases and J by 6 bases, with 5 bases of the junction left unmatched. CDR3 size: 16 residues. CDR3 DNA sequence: TGTGCCAGCAGCGCGCCGGGACTAGCGGGGGGGGATACGCAGTATTTT. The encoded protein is CASSAPGLAGGDTQYF.